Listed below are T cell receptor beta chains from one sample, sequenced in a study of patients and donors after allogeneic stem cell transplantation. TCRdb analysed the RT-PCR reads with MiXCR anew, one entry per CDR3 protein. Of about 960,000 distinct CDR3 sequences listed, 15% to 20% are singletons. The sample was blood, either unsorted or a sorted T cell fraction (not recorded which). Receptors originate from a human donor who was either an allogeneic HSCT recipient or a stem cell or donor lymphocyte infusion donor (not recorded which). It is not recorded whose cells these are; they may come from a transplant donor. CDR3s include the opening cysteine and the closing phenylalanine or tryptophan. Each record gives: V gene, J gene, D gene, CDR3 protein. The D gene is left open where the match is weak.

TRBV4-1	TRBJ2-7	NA	CASSNPTGSSYEQYF
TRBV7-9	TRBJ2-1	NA	CASSGPGRPNEQFF
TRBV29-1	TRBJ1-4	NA	CSAGTHNEKLFF
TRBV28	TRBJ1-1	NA	CASSSHQLNTEAFF
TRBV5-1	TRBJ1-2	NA	CASSSEGHYGYTF
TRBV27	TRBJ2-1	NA	CASSSMSSYNEQFF
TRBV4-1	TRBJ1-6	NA	CASSQVADSPLHF
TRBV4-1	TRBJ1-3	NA	CASSQDREGHSGNTIYF
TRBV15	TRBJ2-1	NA	CATSRESGSNSDEQFF
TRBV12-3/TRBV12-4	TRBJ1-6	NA	CASSDRLNSPLHF
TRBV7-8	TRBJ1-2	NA	CAGGPGPNYGYTF